Sequencing of this T cell receptor beta chain was carried out in a study of T cells in Graves' hyperthyroidism and ophthalmopathy. A word on this clonotype: Its target is unknown.

Study observations and caveats: Blood held most thyroid clonotypes expanded above 0.001 frequency.

CDR3 length: 14 residues. Germline CDR1 and CDR2: LGHDT and YNNKEL (reference sequence). Unmatched junction bases numbered 10, after V lost 9 bases and J lost 11 bases. RNA transcripts were the template for amplifying TCR beta CDR3 regions. The TCR CDR3 first-round RT-PCR relied on the HTBI primer set. TCRdb used MiXCR to reprocess the multiplex PCR reads, holding one entry per CDR3 protein. This table has fewer than 750,000 distinct CDR3 sequences, more than 45% appearing once. The chain couples TRBV3-1 to TRBJ2-2; 12 nucleotides match TRBD2. The material sequenced was peripheral blood or thyroid tissue (not recorded which). The sequence was obtained from a woman between 18 and 30 years old with Graves' hyperthyroidism. In nucleotides, the CDR3 is TGTGCCAGTAAGAGACTAGCGGGAGCGGGAGAGCTGTTTTTT. Its protein is CASKRLAGAGELFF. The full variable domain, in which reference TRBV3-1 and TRBJ2-2 provide the parts outside the CDR3, is DTAVSQTPKYLVTQMGNDKSIKCEQNLGHDTMYWYKQDSKKFLKIMFSYNNKELIINETVPNRFSPKSPDKAHLNLHINSLELGDSAVYFCASKRLAGAGELFFGEGSRLTVL.